This TCR beta chain comes out of a study of control samples from healthy donors and cancer patients. Produced via immunoSEQ multiplex PCR; TCRdb's table is partial and in-frame only. The sample includes 60,000 to 85,000 clones, approximately 92% of them seen just once. The CDR3 runs 16 residues. Germline assignment: CDR1 GTSNPN and CDR2 SVGIG (reference sequence). Trimming removed 2 bases from V and 1 base from J, with 15 bases in between. The sequenced sample was blood. This TCR was sampled from a woman in her sixties in good health. The rearrangement uses TRBV30 and TRBJ1-5, with D unresolved. This CDR3 reads CAWSRSSSGSNQPQHF. Here the CDR3 DNA reads TGTGCCTGGAGTAGAAGTTCGAGCGGGAGCAATCAGCCCCAGCATTTT.